This T cell receptor beta chain derives from a study of OX40 agonist ivuxolimab in advanced cancers. At the level of the whole study: Ivuxolimab was an agonistic, fully human IgG2 monoclonal antibody directed against OX40 (CD134), a costimulatory receptor. Prior anti-PD-1, anti-PD-L1 or anti-CTLA-4 therapy was permitted, and 35% to 40% of dose-escalation patients had received checkpoint inhibitors. In the dose-escalation cohort, 75% to 90% of patients were male, and the mean age was approximately 60 years with a range of roughly 20 to 80. Three dose-escalation patients achieved partial responses, one with hepatocellular carcinoma and two with cutaneous melanoma. Intravenous ivuxolimab was administered to patients every 2 weeks at six dose levels: 0.01, 0.1, 0.3, 1.5, 3 and 10 mg/kg. The purpose of peripheral TCRbeta sequencing was to test whether ivuxolimab changed TCR sequence diversity and led to clonal T-cell expansion. Of the approximately 50 dose-escalation patients, hepatocellular carcinoma was present in about 20, melanoma in approximately 15, renal cell carcinoma in 9 and head and neck cancer in 9. The paper reports the monotherapy dose-escalation portion (N = 52 patients) of the phase I ivuxolimab trial. Broader findings and caveats from the paper: At doses of 0.1 to 3.0 mg/kg, clonal expansion of both CD4+ and CD8+ T cells in blood was seen between baseline and week 6. Low levels of normalized T-cell clonal expansion were also shown by some nonresponding patients. Which antigens the clonally expanded peripheral T cells were specific for was not determined. After ivuxolimab, expanded clones were on average more numerous among CD8+ T cells than among CD4+ T cells. In the 0.1-3.0 mg/kg groups, partial responders had among the lowest normalized peripheral clonal expansion, particularly in CD8+ T cells.

Patients with a history of autoimmune disease or receiving systemic immunosuppression were excluded from the trial. Peripheral blood for TCR sequencing was collected from all dose cohorts at baseline, on cycle 4 day 1, and on cycle 7 day 1. The samples were drawn from a first-in-human, open-label, multicenter phase I dose-escalation trial of ivuxolimab. Adults with locally advanced or metastatic melanoma, renal cell carcinoma, hepatocellular carcinoma or head and neck squamous cell carcinoma were enrolled in the trial. Before TCR sequencing, CD4+ T cells and CD8+ T cells from peripheral blood were sorted into separate populations. Remarks on this clone: No antigen is known for it. Per-nucleotide qualities are absent, and no much larger clonotype sits a single base away.

V lost 0 bases and J lost 2 bases; the stretch between them is 8 bases long. CDR1 and CDR2, per the germline V gene (reference sequence), are LNHNV and YYDKDF. The cysteine opens and the phenylalanine closes a CDR3 of 14 amino acids. The CDR3 DNA has 42 bases and is translated from base 1. For sequencing of the TCRbeta CDR3 region, genomic DNA was extracted from the sorted cells. The immunoSEQ Assay was used to sequence the TCRbeta CDR3 regions. TCRdb holds this immuneACCESS table with in-frame rearrangements only. Some clones are missing; in checked studies, unresolved V genes explain under half, and the rest has no known cause. The sample table lists about 27,000 clones, 65% to 90% of them with a count of one. Of the sample, around 28% is held by the ten largest clones.

This receptor was obtained from an adult with an advanced solid tumor such as melanoma, head and neck, liver or kidney cancer. The rearranged chain carries TRBV15 and TRBJ2-7; the D segment could be TRBD1, given 5 matching bases. This specimen consisted of CD4+ or CD8+ T cells sorted from blood, obtained in a trial of the OX40 agonist ivuxolimab. The bases read TGTGCCACCAGCAGAGACAGGGCAACCTACGAGCAGTACTTC. The resulting protein is CATSRDRATYEQYF.